This T cell receptor (beta chain) was recorded in a study of OX40 agonist ivuxolimab in advanced cancers. This clone appeared a few times. Antigen specificity is unknown. Assay: immunoSEQ multiplex PCR; the TCRdb copy retains only in-frame clones and omits some. Among around 41,000 clones, 88% were seen once, and the ten largest hold 9.5% to 15%. Findings and limits, study-wide: The study found that CD8+ T cells averaged more expanded clones than CD4+. At 0.1 to 3.0 mg/kg, clonal expansion of CD4+ and CD8+ blood T cells had occurred by week 6.

Losses at the gene ends were 10 bases for V and 2 bases for J; bases not matched to a gene: 5. Germline V gene data show CDR1 as SSHAT and CDR2 as FNYEAQ (reference sequence). The length of the CDR3 is 14 residues. The rearrangement links TRBV7-7 to TRBJ2-2; TRBD2 matches 9 bases. The input for sequencing was CD4+ or CD8+ T cells sorted from blood, taken in a trial of the OX40 agonist ivuxolimab. This clonotype was sampled from an adult with an advanced solid tumor such as melanoma, head and neck, liver or kidney cancer. The CDR3 DNA reads TGTGCCACTGCGGGAGGGCCAAACACCGGGGAGCTGTTTTTT. Translation: CATAGGPNTGELFF.